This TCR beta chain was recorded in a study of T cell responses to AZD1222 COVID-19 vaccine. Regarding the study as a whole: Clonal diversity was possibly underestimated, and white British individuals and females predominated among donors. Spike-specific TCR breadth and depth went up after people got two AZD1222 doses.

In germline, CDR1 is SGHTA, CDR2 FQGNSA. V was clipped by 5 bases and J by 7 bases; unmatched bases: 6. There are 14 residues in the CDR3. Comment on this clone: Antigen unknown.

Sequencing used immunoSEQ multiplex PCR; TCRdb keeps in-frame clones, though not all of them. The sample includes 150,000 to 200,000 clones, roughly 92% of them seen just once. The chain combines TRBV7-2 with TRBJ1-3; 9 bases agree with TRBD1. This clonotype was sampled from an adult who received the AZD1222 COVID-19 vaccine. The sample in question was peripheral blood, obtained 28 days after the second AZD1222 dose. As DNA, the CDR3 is TGTGCCAGCAGCCCGGACAGGGGAGCCAACACCATATATTTT. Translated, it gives CASSPDRGANTIYF.